This T cell receptor beta chain derives from a study of blood T cell repertoires in COVID-19 (TCRdb year 2020). With regard to the full study: Samples from collaborators originated in the United States, Italy and Spain and spanned both the acute and convalescent phases of COVID-19. The prospective study material was composed of cDNA or gDNA derived from T cells, B-cell-depleted T cells, or PBMCs. Deeply sampled blood TCRbeta repertoires from subjects exposed to, actively infected with, or recovered from COVID-19 were included in the dataset. The repertoires were released in a freely available public database meant as a resource for research on the immune response to SARS-CoV-2. The samples were drawn from the first 160 participants of the ongoing ImmuneRACE study and from some 1,300 subjects provided by 6 global collaborators. A de-identified subject ID, COVID-19 status, age in years and sex were almost always included in the sample metadata. Where available, HLA class I and class II types were taken from metadata supplied by the sample provider and were not determined by assay-based typing.

Participants in the prospective study were aged roughly 18 to 100 years, lived in about two dozen United States geographic areas, and enrolled through a virtual design. To assign participants to cohorts, the prospective study relied on clinical history that participants themselves reported in a screening survey and a study questionnaire. Mobile phlebotomists in the prospective study collected whole blood, serum and a nasopharyngeal or oropharyngeal swab from every participant. Prospective study participants could optionally give additional blood draws and questionnaires over an approximately two-month period. Before DNA extraction, blood samples from the prospective study were shipped at room temperature or frozen. TCRbeta CDR3 regions were amplified from genomic DNA using the immunoSEQ Assay, a bias-controlled multiplex PCR. The authors' analysis ran thus. Nucleated cell counts per sample were estimated from amplification of reference gene primers within the assay. To quantify the absolute abundance of each unique TCRbeta CDR3 rearrangement, sequence reads were collapsed and filtered. For each sample, productive Simpson clonality was calculated as the square root of Simpson's diversity index across productive rearrangements. Sourced from immuneACCESS, this table was stored by TCRdb with only in-frame sequences that have V and J called. A share of the clones is absent; for the studies checked, an unresolved V gene accounts for under half, and the remainder has no known explanation. The DNA gave D and trimming, while V, J and clone size come from that table. In all, the sample holds about 230,000 clones, and around 88% of those were seen once. The top ten clonotypes cover around 2.5% of the sample.

Compared with germline, V lacks 5 bases and J lacks 7 bases; bases without a gene match: 7. Taken from cysteine to phenylalanine, the CDR3 has 13 residues. Only the CDR3 DNA is retained, 39 bases long and in frame from the first base. Comments on this clone: The specificity of this receptor is unknown. One base away there is no much larger clone; base qualities are not given.

General findings and caveats noted by the study authors: How much clinical and demographic metadata was included differed by source and by participant, and the metadata was provided uncurated.

The sequence came from a woman between 40 and 50 years old with acute COVID-19. The chain is encoded by TRBV12-3 or TRBV12-4 joined to TRBJ2-7, with TRBD1 matching 8 junction bases. Specimen: PBMCs or T cells enriched from blood (not recorded which). The sequence in DNA is TGTGCCAGCAGTACAGGGACAGGAAATGAGCAGTACTTC. Its amino acids are CASSTGTGNEQYF.